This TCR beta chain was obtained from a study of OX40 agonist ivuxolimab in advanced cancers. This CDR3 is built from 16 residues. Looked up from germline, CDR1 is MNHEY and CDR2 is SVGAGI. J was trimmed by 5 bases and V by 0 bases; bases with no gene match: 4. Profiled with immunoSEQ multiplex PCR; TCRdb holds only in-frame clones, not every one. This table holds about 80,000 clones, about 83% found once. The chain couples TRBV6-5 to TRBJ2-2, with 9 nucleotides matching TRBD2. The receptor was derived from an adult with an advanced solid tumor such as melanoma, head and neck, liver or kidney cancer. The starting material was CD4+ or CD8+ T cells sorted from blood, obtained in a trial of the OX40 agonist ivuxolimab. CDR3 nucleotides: TGTGCCAGCAGTTACTCGCCTAGCGGGGTGACCGGGGAGCTGTTTTTT. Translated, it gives CASSYSPSGVTGELFF.